These 5 T cell receptor beta chains share one sample of origin, sequenced in a study of CD8+ T cells in alopecia areata. This sample's treatment: oral pan-JAK inhibitor, 5-10 mg twice daily. Sequencing relied on a cDNA template that was reverse transcribed from extracted RNA. The assay was immunoSEQ multiplex PCR, and TCRdb's table has in-frame clones only and misses some. This sample has some 180,000 clones, with about 53% found just once. This material consisted of CD8+ T cells sorted from blood, taken at week 24, from a patient treated with tofacitinib. The receptors originated from a human donor with alopecia areata.

This rearrangement joins TRBV6-5 to TRBJ1-1; 9 bases match TRBD1. The CDR3 length is 14 residues. The trim removed 7 bases at V and 6 bases at J, leaving 9 bases unmatched. CDR1 is MNHEY and CDR2 is SVGAGI in the germline V gene. CDR3 coding DNA: TGTGCCAGCATTCCTGGACAGGGGCGGGCTGAAGCTTTCTTT. Protein product: CASIPGQGRAEAFF.

The chain couples TRBV30 to TRBJ2-1; D ambiguous. The germline V gene has CDR1 GTSNPN and CDR2 SVGIG (reference sequence). The V end was cut by 2 bases, the J end by 1 base, with 18 bases between. The CDR3 has 17 amino acids. As DNA, the CDR3 is TGTGCCTGGAGTCCGCGTCCCCCATCCCTGTCCTACAATGAGCAGTTCTTC. Its translation is CAWSPRPPSLSYNEQFF.

V gene TRBV6-5 combines with J gene TRBJ1-1, with D perhaps TRBD1 (5 bases). Germline CDR1 reads MNHEY; CDR2 reads SVGAGI. CDR3 length: 16 amino acids. The V end was cut by 0 bases, the J end by 5 bases, with 16 bases between. The CDR3: CASSYSSGEKATEAFF. The CDR3 DNA is TGTGCCAGCAGTTACTCGTCGGGGGAAAAGGCGACTGAAGCTTTCTTT.

This clone was counted only a few times. The genes are TRBV29-1 and TRBJ1-1; 10 bases map to TRBD1. The CDR3 has 14 residues. From germline, CDR1 is SQVTM and CDR2 ANQGSEA. J was trimmed by 11 bases and V by 6 bases; bases with no gene match: 15. The CDR3 sequence: CSVDPGTGETLAFF. CDR3 coding DNA: TGCAGCGTCGACCCTGGGACAGGGGAGACCTTGGCTTTCTTT.

This chain joins TRBV2 and TRBJ2-3; D remains unclear. V lost 0 bases, J lost 2 bases, and 18 bases lay in between. This CDR3 has 18 amino acids. Per the germline V gene, CDR1 is SNHLY and CDR2 is FYNNEI. In DNA, the CDR3 is TGTGCCAGCAGTGAAGCGCAGATACAGACCGGAAACACAGATACGCAGTATTTT. Translating gives CASSEAQIQTGNTDTQYF. Supplemented by reference TRBV2 and TRBJ2-3, the full variable domain reads EPEVTQTPSHQVTQMGQEVILRCVPISNHLYFYWYRQILGQKVEFLVSFYNNEISEKSEIFDDQFSVERPDGSNFTLKIRSTKLEDSAMYFCASSEAQIQTGNTDTQYFGPGTRLTVL.